The rows below give T cell receptor beta chains drawn from one sample of a study of T cell responses to AZD1222 COVID-19 vaccine. Sequenced by immunoSEQ multiplex PCR; TCRdb stores in-frame clones only, minus some. The profile covers approximately 21,000 clones, with 84% appearing a single time and 16% taken by the ten largest. The sequencing here drew on peripheral blood, taken 28 days after the second AZD1222 dose. These TCRs come from an adult who received the AZD1222 COVID-19 vaccine. Both conserved end residues are part of each CDR3. The D gene is left open where the match is weak. Clone size is given for some rows only: seen once, a few or many times, or a class if the clone is expanded.

CDR3nt,CDR3aa,d_gene,j_gene,v_gene,abundance
TGTGCCAGCAGTTCCCCGGGGGGGAGTAACTATGGCTACACCTTC,CASSSPGGSNYGYTF,.,TRBJ1-2,TRBV27,.
TGCGCCAGCAGACCCATACTAGCGGGAGATATTTTTAAGGGTTACAATGAGCAGTTCTTC,CASRPILAGDIFKGYNEQFF,TRBD2,TRBJ2-1,TRBV10-1,.
TGCGCCAGCAGCCAAGAAAGGGAGATCAATCAGCCCCAGCATTTT,CASSQEREINQPQHF,.,TRBJ1-5,TRBV4-3,once
TGCGCCAGCAGCCACGTAGGGAGGGTCTACGAGCAGTACTTC,CASSHVGRVYEQYF,TRBD2,TRBJ2-7,TRBV4-1,.
TGTGCCAGTAGTACCCTCCGAGGCACTGAAGCTTTCTTT,CASSTLRGTEAFF,.,TRBJ1-1,TRBV19,.
TGTGCCAGCAGCCAATTTCCCGAGCAGTACTTC,CASSQFPEQYF,.,TRBJ2-7,TRBV3-1/TRBV3-2,.
TGTGCCAGTACCCACGGGGGGATGAATTCACCCCTCCACTTT,CASTHGGMNSPLHF,.,TRBJ1-6,TRBV19,.
TGTGCCAGCAGGCTGGAAACAGCCGACAATGAGCAGTTCTTC,CASRLETADNEQFF,.,TRBJ2-1,TRBV6-4,.
TGTGCCAGCAGCCCCAACTACAATGAGCAGTTCTTC,CASSPNYNEQFF,.,TRBJ2-1,TRBV9,.
TGTGCCAGCAGCTTGAGACAGAGGACCTACGAGCAGTACTTC,CASSLRQRTYEQYF,.,TRBJ2-7,TRBV11-3,.
TGTGCCAGCAGCTCCTTTACGGGGCCTAGCACAGATACGCAGTATTTT,CASSSFTGPSTDTQYF,.,TRBJ2-3,TRBV28,.
TGTGCCAGCAGCTTTACCACCTATGGCTACACCTTC,CASSFTTYGYTF,.,TRBJ1-2,TRBV7-9,.
TGTGCCAGCAGCTTAAACTACAAAAACACCGAGCAGTACTTC,CASSLNYKNTEQYF,.,TRBJ2-7,TRBV7-3,.
TGCAGCGTTAGGGGGAGACCCAATCAGCCCCAGCATTTT,CSVRGRPNQPQHF,.,TRBJ1-5,TRBV29-1,.
TGTGCCAGCAGCTTCCGCCTAGATACGCAGTATTTT,CASSFRLDTQYF,.,TRBJ2-3,TRBV5-4,.
TGTGCCAGTAGGGGCAGGGACAGGGACTCCTACGAGCAGTACTTC,CASRGRDRDSYEQYF,TRBD1,TRBJ2-7,TRBV19,.
TGCAGCGTTGTGTTCGGGACAGAGACCGGGGAGCTGTTTTTT,CSVVFGTETGELFF,TRBD1,TRBJ2-2,TRBV29-1,.
TGCGCCAGCAGCTCACGGACTAGCGGGAACCCCGAGCAGTACTTC,CASSSRTSGNPEQYF,TRBD2,TRBJ2-7,TRBV4-1,.
TGTGCCAGCAGCTTAGGACCAGAGCAGTTCTTC,CASSLGPEQFF,.,TRBJ2-1,TRBV11-2,.
TGTGCCAGCAGCTTAGAGCTAGCGGGAAACACCGGGGAGCTGTTTTTT,CASSLELAGNTGELFF,TRBD2,TRBJ2-2,TRBV7-2,once
TGCGCCAGCAGCCACGGGACTAGCGGGAGGAGCTCCTACAATGAGCAGTTCTTC,CASSHGTSGRSSYNEQFF,TRBD2,TRBJ2-1,TRBV4-3,.
TGTGCCAGCAGCTTCGCTAGCGGGGGTTCGGGGGCTCGGGGCGAGCAGTACTTC,CASSFASGGSGARGEQYF,TRBD2,TRBJ2-7,TRBV7-2,once
TGCGCCAGCAGCCCCGATGCCAGCACAGATACGCAGTATTTT,CASSPDASTDTQYF,.,TRBJ2-3,TRBV4-3,.
TGTGCCAGCAGCCAAGTCGCGAATCAGCCCCAGCATTTT,CASSQVANQPQHF,.,TRBJ1-5,TRBV3-1/TRBV3-2,.
TGTGCCAGTAGTATAGCTAGTTGGGACAGAAGTTCTCAGTACTTC,CASSIASWDRSSQYF,TRBD1,TRBJ2-7,TRBV19,.
TGTGCCAGCACCTTCGGGGACAGGGGGTCGAACACTGAAGCTTTCTTT,CASTFGDRGSNTEAFF,TRBD1,TRBJ1-1,TRBV7-9,.
TGTGCCAGCAGTTATGGCAGGGAGTATGAAAAACTGTTTTTT,CASSYGREYEKLFF,.,TRBJ1-4,TRBV6-5,.
TGCGCCAGCAGCCGGGCGGGACCCGGCTCCTACGAGCAGTACTTC,CASSRAGPGSYEQYF,.,TRBJ2-7,TRBV4-3,.
TGTGCCATCAGTGAGTCCGGGACACCAGACTACGAGCAGTACTTC,CAISESGTPDYEQYF,.,TRBJ2-7,TRBV10-3,.
TGTGCCAGCAGCTTAGGGGTCTCTGGAAACACCATATATTTT,CASSLGVSGNTIYF,.,TRBJ1-3,TRBV7-2,.
TGTGCCAGCATGGAAGGGGGCCTTACCTCTGGCTACACCTTC,CASMEGGLTSGYTF,TRBD1,TRBJ1-2,TRBV6-5,.